A selection of T cell receptor beta chains follows, all from one sample in a study of blood T cells in healthy people across ages. TCRdb fed the 5' RACE reads into MiXCR, producing one record per CDR3 protein. The repertoire holds roughly 790,000 distinct CDR3 sequences, with roughly 43% as singletons. Source material: blood. These receptors came from a woman in her sixties in good health. Each CDR3 is given with its conserved first and last residue. D genes are given only for firm matches. Where a row states a size, it is once, few, many or the class of an expanded clone; other rows omit it.

d_gene,v_gene,abundance,j_gene,CDR3nt,CDR3aa
NA,TRBV7-9,many,TRBJ2-7,TGTGCCAGCAGCTTCCGGTCCTACGAGCAGTACTTC,CASSFRSYEQYF
NA,TRBV6-2/TRBV6-3,NA,TRBJ2-4,TGTGCCAGCGCAAAAGAGGAGATCGGGCAGTGGAGAGAAGAGCAGTACTTC,CASAKEEIGQWREEQYF
NA,TRBV7-2,NA,TRBJ2-7,TGTGCCAGCATCCTTCAGGCGACAGGAGGTTATGGCGATGAGCAGTACTTC,CASILQATGGYGDEQYF
NA,TRBV10-3,few,TRBJ2-1,TGTGCCATCAGTGACGGCGCCCTCTCCTACAATGAGCAGTTCTTC,CAISDGALSYNEQFF
NA,TRBV6-5,many,TRBJ2-1,TGTGCCAGCAGTTACACCCTGGGCTCCTACAATGAGCAGTTCTTC,CASSYTLGSYNEQFF
NA,TRBV28,NA,TRBJ2-5,TGTGCCAGCAGTGTATCGTCGGGGCTAGGGACCCAGTACTTC,CASSVSSGLGTQYF
NA,TRBV5-1,NA,TRBJ2-3,TGCGCCAGCAGCTCGATGACGGGAAGCACAGATACGCAGTATTTT,CASSSMTGSTDTQYF
TRBD1,TRBV7-2,NA,TRBJ2-7,TGTGCCAGCACCCGACAGGGTGATTCCTACGAGCAGTACTTC,CASTRQGDSYEQYF
TRBD1,TRBV7-3,many,TRBJ2-5,TGTGCCAGCAGCTTAAGAGGACAGGGTGGGGAGACCCAGTACTTC,CASSLRGQGGETQYF
NA,TRBV3-1,NA,TRBJ1-4,TGTGCCAGCAGCCTACCGGGACCGTTAAATGAAAAACTGTTTTTT,CASSLPGPLNEKLFF
NA,TRBV28,once,TRBJ1-5,TGTGCCAGCAGTTTAGAAGAGGGGGGTAGCAATCAGCCCCAGCATTTT,CASSLEEGGSNQPQHF
TRBD1,TRBV19,once,TRBJ1-5,TGTGCCAGTAGGGATACCGGGACAGGGGTTCAGCCCCAGCATTTT,CASRDTGTGVQPQHF
TRBD1,TRBV5-1,NA,TRBJ2-5,TGCGCCAGCAGCTTGTATAACAGGGGGCAGCAGTACTTC,CASSLYNRGQQYF
NA,TRBV5-1,few,TRBJ2-3,TGCGCCAGCAGCAGAGAGGGCAGGGGAGACACAGATACGCAGTATTTT,CASSREGRGDTDTQYF
NA,TRBV29-1,NA,TRBJ2-7,TGCAGCGGTGAACGGGGTGACGAGCAGTACTTC,CSGERGDEQYF
NA,TRBV20-1,few,TRBJ2-5,TGCAGTGCTAGAACAGGACACCCTCGGGAGACCCAGTACTTC,CSARTGHPRETQYF
NA,TRBV21-1,NA,TRBJ1-5,TGTGCCAGCAGCCACCTTTCTCGGGACAGGGGGCGGGACAATCAGCCCCAGCATTTT,CASSHLSRDRGRDNQPQHF
NA,TRBV7-9,many,TRBJ2-7,TGTGCCAGCAGCTCAACGGGGTCCTACGAGCAGTACTTC,CASSSTGSYEQYF
NA,TRBV23-1,NA,TRBJ2-7,TGCGCCAGCAGTGGGGGGACAGTCTCCTACGAGCAGTACTTC,CASSGGTVSYEQYF
NA,TRBV6-1,NA,TRBJ2-1,TGTGCCAGCAGTCTTGGGAGGACCCACCCCTACAATGAGCAGTTCTTC,CASSLGRTHPYNEQFF
NA,TRBV2,NA,TRBJ1-5,TGTGCCAGCAGTGAGCAGAATAGCAATCAGCCCCAGCATTTT,CASSEQNSNQPQHF
NA,TRBV3-1,NA,TRBJ1-5,TGTGCCAGCAGCCAAGGTCTCAGGAATCAGCCCCAGCATTTT,CASSQGLRNQPQHF
TRBD1,TRBV5-1,NA,TRBJ1-4,TGCGCCAGCAGCACCACAGGGGGTGAAAAACTGTTTTTT,CASSTTGGEKLFF
TRBD1,TRBV18,few,TRBJ2-7,TGTGCCAGCTCACCCCGGGACAGGGGATCCGAGCAGTACTTC,CASSPRDRGSEQYF
NA,TRBV7-9,few,TRBJ1-5,TGTGCCAGCAGCCCAGAGGCCGGTAGCAATCAGCCCCAGCATTTT,CASSPEAGSNQPQHF
TRBD1,TRBV7-7,NA,TRBJ2-1,TGTGCTAGCAGCTTAGCCGGGACAGGGGGCGCCGATAAGCAGTTCTTC,CASSLAGTGGADKQFF
NA,TRBV11-2,NA,TRBJ1-6,TGTGCCAGCAGCCCCGACGGGGCTTCCGGGAATTCACCCCTCCACTTT,CASSPDGASGNSPLHF
TRBD2,TRBV7-3,NA,TRBJ2-1,TGTGCCAGCAGCGAATCTAGCGGGAGATCCTACAATGAGCAGTTCTTC,CASSESSGRSYNEQFF
NA,TRBV20-1,few,TRBJ2-1,TGCAGTGCTCCCTTTGAGGGGATGATAGACAATGAGCAGTTCTTC,CSAPFEGMIDNEQFF
NA,TRBV20-1,many,TRBJ2-1,TGCAGTGCTAGTGGAAGGGTGGGAGGACTCTACAATGAGCAGTTCTTC,CSASGRVGGLYNEQFF
TRBD2,TRBV4-2,few,TRBJ2-7,TGTGCCACTCCCCCCCCACTAGCGCTGTACAATGAGCAGTACTTC,CATPPPLALYNEQYF
NA,TRBV28,once,TRBJ2-5,TGTGGCAGCAGCCCCCTAGAAGGCAATGAGCAGTACTTC,CGSSPLEGNEQYF
TRBD1,TRBV4-2,few,TRBJ2-1,TGTGCCAGCAGCCAAGAGACAGGGGGCTTTTACAATGAGCAGTTCTTC,CASSQETGGFYNEQFF
TRBD1,TRBV6-2/TRBV6-3,few,TRBJ1-2,TGTGCCAGCAGTTCCGGGACAGGGGGCCAAATTTCCAACTATGGCTACACCTTC,CASSSGTGGQISNYGYTF
TRBD2,TRBV7-7,NA,TRBJ2-1,TGTGCTAGCAGCTTAGCCGGGACTAGTATCAATGAGCAGTTCTTC,CASSLAGTSINEQFF
TRBD1,TRBV12-3/TRBV12-4,few,TRBJ2-1,TGTGCCAGCAACCGGGACAGGGGTGGCAATGAGCAGTTCTTC,CASNRDRGGNEQFF
NA,TRBV7-9,NA,TRBJ2-3,TGTGCCAGCAGCCAACGGGCAGGAGTTAGCACAAATACGCAGTATTTT,CASSQRAGVSTNTQYF
TRBD2,TRBV7-9,NA,TRBJ2-3,TGTGCCAGCAGCCCTCTCTTGGCCATCTACGGGACTAGCTTGGGTGATACGCAGTATTTT,CASSPLLAIYGTSLGDTQYF
NA,TRBV28,NA,TRBJ2-7,TGTGCCAGCAGCCCCGGGACTTCTAGGCCCGAGCAGTACTTC,CASSPGTSRPEQYF
TRBD2,TRBV7-8,NA,TRBJ2-7,TGTGCCAGCAGCTTCCGGACTAGCGGGGGGGTCGAGGAGCAGTACTTC,CASSFRTSGGVEEQYF
TRBD2,TRBV7-9,NA,TRBJ2-2,TGTGCCAGCAGCGTGGCGGGAGCCACCGGGGAGCTGTTTTTT,CASSVAGATGELFF
NA,TRBV4-2,NA,TRBJ2-3,TGTGCCAGCATCCAACCCTGGTGGCAGGAGAAGACAGATACGCAGTATTTT,CASIQPWWQEKTDTQYF
TRBD1,TRBV7-9,NA,TRBJ1-2,TGTGCCAGCAGCATGGGACAGGGGAGGACGGAGGGCTACACCTTC,CASSMGQGRTEGYTF
TRBD1,TRBV10-3,NA,TRBJ1-2,TGTGCCACCCGGTGGACAGGGGACGCCTATGGCTACACCTTC,CATRWTGDAYGYTF
TRBD1,TRBV6-5,few,TRBJ2-7,TGTGCCAGCAGACCCACAGGGGGCCCCTCCTACGAGCAGTACTTC,CASRPTGGPSYEQYF
NA,TRBV7-9,NA,TRBJ2-4,TGTGCCAGCAGCACATATAACGGGGGACTAGCCAAAAACATTCAGTACTTC,CASSTYNGGLAKNIQYF
NA,TRBV4-2,few,TRBJ1-6,TGTGCCAGCAGCCAAGAGGTACAGGGTGACTGGAATTCACCCCTCCACTTT,CASSQEVQGDWNSPLHF
NA,TRBV18,NA,TRBJ2-5,TGTGCCAGCTCACCGATGGCGGGAGAGACCCAGTACTTC,CASSPMAGETQYF
TRBD1,TRBV2,NA,TRBJ2-2,TGTGCCAGCAGTGTGCAGGGGGCGGTCGGGGAGCTGTTTTTT,CASSVQGAVGELFF
NA,TRBV12-3/TRBV12-4,few,TRBJ1-1,TGTGCCAGCAGTTTAGATTTGGTGGGCCGTGGGGCTTTCTTT,CASSLDLVGRGAFF
NA,TRBV24-1,NA,TRBJ2-3,TGTGCCACCAGTGAAGGACGTGCTACAGATACGCAGTATTTT,CATSEGRATDTQYF
NA,TRBV7-8,NA,TRBJ1-4,TGTGCCAGCAGCAAAGAGGGGTGGACTAATGAAAAACTGTTTTTT,CASSKEGWTNEKLFF
TRBD1,TRBV3-1,NA,TRBJ2-1,TGTGCCAGCAGCACGGGACAGTCCAATGAGCAGTTCTTC,CASSTGQSNEQFF
NA,TRBV20-1,few,TRBJ1-6,TGCAGTGCTATTGACTGGCGAAATTCACCCCTCCACTTT,CSAIDWRNSPLHF
TRBD1,TRBV5-5,few,TRBJ2-7,TGTGCCAGCAGCTCGCTCGGGACAGGGTCTTACGGGCAGTACTTC,CASSSLGTGSYGQYF
TRBD2,TRBV6-5,NA,TRBJ2-7,TGTGCCAGCAGTTACGGGCTAGCGGGAGGGCTCTCCTACGAGCAGTACTTC,CASSYGLAGGLSYEQYF
NA,TRBV7-9,NA,TRBJ2-1,TGTACCAGCAGCTTAGCTAGGTTAGACCGTGGTAATGAGCAGTTCTTC,CTSSLARLDRGNEQFF